A single sample gave rise to the 31 T cell receptor beta chains below, sequenced in a study of cytomegalovirus exposure and HLA in healthy donors. The assay was immunoSEQ multiplex PCR, and TCRdb's table has in-frame clones only and misses some. The sample has tens of thousands of clones, around 82% seen once. Sequencing was carried out using PBMCs. Source of these receptors: a woman aged 18-30 years in good health and CMV-seropositive.

The genes are TRBV6-5 and TRBJ2-7; 10 positions agree with TRBD1. The germline V gene encodes CDR1 MNHEY and CDR2 SVGAGI. V was clipped by 4 bases and J by 5 bases; unmatched bases: 5. The CDR3 runs to 14 residues. The CDR3 region is CASSSGTGVNEQYF. CDR3 nucleotide sequence: TGTGCCAGCAGTTCCGGGACAGGGGTTAACGAGCAGTACTTC.

The chain employs TRBV6-1 and TRBJ2-7; a weak D match, TRBD1 (6 bases). CDR1 and CDR2 from the germline V gene are MNHNS and SASEGT. The CDR3 runs to 12 residues. Between the trimmed V and J ends, which lost 11 bases and 2 bases, there was a span of 13 bases. The CDR3 sequence is CAARTATYEQYF. The CDR3 bases are TGTGCCGCCCGGACAGCCACCTACGAGCAGTACTTC.

This chain joins TRBV27 and TRBJ2-5; tentatively, D is TRBD1 (5 bases). V lost 3 bases, J lost 2 bases, and 10 bases lay in between. CDR3 size: 14 residues. CDR1 and CDR2 from the germline V gene are MNHEY and SMNVEV (reference sequence). Here the CDR3 DNA reads TGTGCCAGCAGTTTCACAGGCCGACAAGAGACCCAGTACTTC. Translated: CASSFTGRQETQYF.

The chain couples TRBV6-5 to TRBJ1-3; D is ambiguous. The CDR3 is made up of 12 amino acids. V lost 6 bases and J lost 0, with 3 bases in between. The V gene's germline CDR1 is MNHEY and CDR2 SVGAGI. The CDR3 region is CASRASGNTIYF. The CDR3 nucleotides are TGTGCCAGCAGAGCCTCTGGAAACACCATATATTTT.

This rearrangement joins TRBV6-1 to TRBJ1-6; the match to TRBD1 covers 9 bases. Trimming took 6 bases from V and 6 from J; bases not matched to a gene: 6. In germline, CDR1 is MNHNS, CDR2 SASEGT. The CDR3 totals 15 residues. The CDR3 DNA is TGTGCCAGCAGCTACCTACAGGGGGCTAATTCACCCCTCCACTTT. It translates to CASSYLQGANSPLHF.

This sequence joins TRBV28 and TRBJ1-1; 8 nucleotides line up with TRBD1. Germline V gene lookup returns CDR1 MDHEN and CDR2 SYDVKM. J lost 0 bases, V lost 2 bases, and 8 bases had no gene match. This CDR3 is built from 17 residues. CDR3 region: CASSLRLTGDMNTEAFF. The CDR3, as DNA: TGTGCCAGCAGTTTAAGGCTGACAGGGGACATGAACACTGAAGCTTTCTTT.

V is TRBV5-1 and J is TRBJ2-5; 9 positions match TRBD2. The CDR3 covers 16 residues. Trimming at V came to 0 bases and at J to 3 bases, leaving 6 bases not matched to a gene. Looked up from germline, CDR1 is SGHRS and CDR2 is YFSETQ. CDR3 region: CASSLAGGGVKETQYF. CDR3 in DNA: TGCGCCAGCAGCTTGGCCGGCGGGGGGGTGAAAGAGACCCAGTACTTC. Complete variable domain (other parts from reference TRBV5-1 and TRBJ2-5): KAGVTQTPRYLIKTRGQQVTLSCSPISGHRSVSWYQQTPGQGLQFLFEYFSETQRNKGNFPGRFSGRQFSNSRSEMNVSTLELGDSALYLCASSLAGGGVKETQYFGPGTRLLVL.

The chain couples TRBV13 to TRBJ2-5; 9 bases match TRBD2. The CDR3 sequence is 14 residues long. Germline loops: CDR1 PRHDT, CDR2 FYEKMQ (reference sequence). V trimming: 3 bases; J trimming: 3 bases; junction bases outside the gene matches: 2. In nucleotides, the CDR3 is TGTGCCAGCAGCTTCCGACTAGCGGAAGAGACCCAGTACTTC. Its translation: CASSFRLAEETQYF.

V and J are TRBV19 and TRBJ1-6; no definite D call. CDR3 length: 14 residues. Germline CDR1 reads LNHDA; CDR2 reads SQIVND (reference sequence). V dropped 3 bases and J dropped 5 bases, with 8 bases sitting between them. The CDR3 DNA follows: TGTGCCAGTAGTATCCCCAGTAATAATTCACCCCTCCACTTT. This codes for CASSIPSNNSPLHF.

J is TRBJ2-7 and V is TRBV5-6, with 12 bases that match TRBD1. CDR3 length: 14 residues. V was clipped by 3 bases and J by 6 bases; unmatched bases: 4. The V gene's germline CDR1 is SGHDT and CDR2 YYEEEE. The CDR3 spells CASSWDRGLIEQYF. The DNA for the CDR3 is TGTGCCAGCAGCTGGGACAGGGGGCTGATCGAGCAGTACTTC.

V is TRBV6-5 and J is TRBJ1-2, with TRBD1 identical over 8 bases. Germline CDR1 is MNHEY and CDR2 is SVGAGI. The CDR3 is 15 residues long. The V gene end was trimmed by 6 bases and the J gene end by 6 bases; junction bases not matched to a gene: 12. CDR3 in amino acids: CASSVTGTGADGYTF. The CDR3 DNA reads TGTGCCAGCAGCGTCACCGGGACAGGCGCTGATGGCTACACCTTC.

The chain is built from TRBV5-1 and TRBJ2-3; 10 bases match TRBD2. Germline CDR1 and CDR2: SGHRS and YFSETQ. The CDR3 sequence is 16 residues long. Losses at the gene ends were 2 bases for V and 4 bases for J; bases not matched to a gene: 7. CDR3 amino acids: CASSFLAGGMADTQYF. Here the CDR3 DNA reads TGCGCCAGCAGCTTTTTAGCGGGGGGTATGGCAGATACGCAGTATTTT.

The chain couples TRBV2 to TRBJ2-1; D may be TRBD2 (7 bases). With 1 base removed from V and 2 bases from J, the gap between germline ends came to 12 bases. In germline, CDR1 is SNHLY, CDR2 FYNNEI. This CDR3 has 16 amino acids. The CDR3 loop reads CASSEEAGAPYNEQFF. DNA for the CDR3: TGTGCCAGCAGTGAAGAGGCGGGGGCCCCCTACAATGAGCAGTTCTTC.

This clone has more than one count but fewer than ten. In DNA, the CDR3 is TGTGCCAGCAGCGAGACAGGATCAGGCGGCTACACCTTC. Amino acids: CASSETGSGGYTF. The chain carries TRBV5-6 and TRBJ1-2, with a possible D match to TRBD1 (6 bases). Trimming took off 4 bases at V and 8 bases at J, with 15 bases between the two ends. The germline gives CDR1 SGHDT, CDR2 YYEEEE. CDR3 length: 13 amino acids.

The genes are TRBV7-8 and TRBJ1-1; D is unclear. Germline V gene data show CDR1 as SGHVS and CDR2 as FQNEAQ. The germline V and J ends were trimmed by 0 bases and 0 bases, with 11 bases remaining between them. This CDR3 has 16 amino acids. The CDR3 is CASSLAAGLLNTEAFF. The DNA of the CDR3 is TGTGCCAGCAGCTTAGCGGCAGGACTCCTGAACACTGAAGCTTTCTTT. The whole variable domain, filled in from reference TRBV7-8 and TRBJ1-1, reads GAGVSQSPRYKVAKRGQDVALRCDPISGHVSLFWYQQALGQGPEFLTYFQNEAQLDKSGLPSDRFFAERPEGSVSTLKIQRTQQEDSAVYLCASSLAAGLLNTEAFFGQGTRLTVV.

V usage is TRBV28 and J usage is TRBJ1-1, with 8 bases fitting TRBD1. Trimming removed 7 bases from V and 4 bases from J; junction bases left unmatched: 5. Germline assignment: CDR1 MDHEN and CDR2 SYDVKM. This CDR3 has 13 amino acids. CDR3 DNA: TGTGCCAGCAACGAAGACAGGGGCACTGAAGCTTTCTTT. This gives the protein CASNEDRGTEAFF.

The chain joins TRBV4-3 to TRBJ1-4; 8 positions agree with TRBD1. Trimming took 3 bases from V and 0 from J; bases not matched to a gene: 0. Germline CDR1 reads LGHNA; CDR2 reads YSLEER. CDR3 length: 15 amino acids. Written as DNA, the CDR3 is TGCGCCAGCAGCCAGGACAGGGCAACTAATGAAAAACTGTTTTTT. Its translation: CASSQDRATNEKLFF.

This clone turned up a few times. The V call is TRBV6-5, the J call TRBJ2-7; weak D call: TRBD2 (6 bases). Between the trimmed V and J ends, which lost 2 bases and 5 bases, there was a span of 13 bases. Germline V gives CDR1 MNHEY, CDR2 SVGAGI. The CDR3 is 14 amino acids. The CDR3 protein is CASSYQRANHEQYF. For the CDR3, the DNA is TGTGCCAGCAGTTACCAGCGGGCGAACCACGAGCAGTACTTC.

The chain links TRBV28 to TRBJ2-1, with 7 nucleotides matching TRBD1. Germline-derived CDR1 and CDR2 are MDHEN and SYDVKM. The CDR3 is made up of 15 amino acids. Trimming took 6 bases from V and 3 from J; bases not matched to a gene: 8. This chain's CDR3 is CASRGGQPHYNEQFF. Written as DNA, the CDR3 is TGTGCCAGCAGAGGGGGACAGCCCCACTACAATGAGCAGTTCTTC.

The chain carries TRBV4-2 and TRBJ2-3; 8 bases match TRBD2. Germline trimming cut 0 bases from V and 4 bases from J; bases unmatched to any gene: 3. Looked up from germline, CDR1 is LGHNA and CDR2 is YNFKEQ. CDR3 size: 15 residues. DNA of the CDR3: TGTGCCAGCAGCCAAGATCGGGGGGGCCCAGATACGCAGTATTTT. As protein: CASSQDRGGPDTQYF.

The chain is built from TRBV28 and TRBJ1-1; D possibly corresponds to TRBD1 (5 bases). Between the trimmed V and J ends, which lost 7 bases and 2 bases, there was a span of 11 bases. CDR3 length: 13 amino acids. The germline CDR1 and CDR2 sequences are MDHEN and SYDVKM. Here the CDR3 DNA reads TGTGCCAGCAACCAGGGTGATAACACTGAAGCTTTCTTT. Residues: CASNQGDNTEAFF.

This chain joins TRBV6-5 and TRBJ1-5; unclear D gene. The CDR3 runs to 14 residues. Germline-derived CDR1 and CDR2 are MNHEY and SVGAGI. V was pared by 7 bases and J by 1 base, with 11 bases between. CDR3 in amino acids: CASNSQRSNQPQHF. The CDR3 region has the DNA TGTGCCAGCAACTCCCAGAGGAGCAATCAGCCCCAGCATTTT.

This chain links TRBV27 with TRBJ2-1; 11 bases agree with TRBD2. V was clipped by 7 bases and J by 1 base; unmatched bases: 6. The CDR3 is made up of 16 amino acids. Per germline, CDR1 MNHEY and CDR2 SMNVEV (reference sequence). The CDR3 sequence is CASTYSSGGSYNEQFF. The CDR3 DNA is TGTGCCAGCACCTATTCTAGCGGGGGGTCCTACAATGAGCAGTTCTTC.

This chain connects TRBV5-6 to TRBJ1-2; 8 nucleotides agree with TRBD1. Germline CDR1 SGHDT, CDR2 YYEEEE. V lost 5 bases, J lost 3 bases, and 9 bases stayed unmatched. The CDR3 has 15 amino acids. The CDR3 protein is CASSWTGTGDYGYTF. The CDR3, as DNA: TGTGCCAGCAGTTGGACAGGGACGGGGGACTATGGCTACACCTTC.

This chain uses TRBV29-1 with TRBJ1-3; the D is unclear. V was clipped by 3 bases and J by 2 bases, with 8 bases between them. Germline loops: CDR1 SQVTM, CDR2 ANQGSEA. This CDR3 is built from 13 residues. The CDR3 is CSVDAGAGNTIYF. As DNA, the CDR3 is TGCAGCGTTGACGCCGGGGCTGGAAACACCATATATTTT.

The gene calls are TRBV9 and TRBJ2-5; 15 nucleotides match TRBD2. Germline V CDR1 and CDR2: SGDLS, YYNGEE. V was clipped by 4 bases and J by 4 bases; unmatched bases: 8. This CDR3 region has 17 residues. The CDR3 DNA follows: TGTGCCAGCAGCCAGGGTGGACTAGCGGGGGGGCTAGAGACCCAGTACTTC. This sequence encodes CASSQGGLAGGLETQYF. Combining the CDR3 with reference TRBV9 and TRBJ2-5 gives the whole variable domain DSGVTQTPKHLITATGQRVTLRCSPRSGDLSVYWYQQSLDQGLQFLIQYYNGEERAKGNILERFSAQQFPDLHSELNLSSLELGDSALYFCASSQGGLAGGLETQYFGPGTRLLVL.

CDR3 loop: CASSLAADSPEAFF. CDR3 nucleotide sequence: TGCGCCAGCAGCTTGGCCGCGGACAGCCCTGAAGCTTTCTTT. The V and J genes are TRBV5-1 and TRBJ1-1, with D possibly matching TRBD1 (6 bases). Trimming left V 0 bases short and J 6 bases short, with 12 bases between. The V gene's germline CDR1 is SGHRS and CDR2 YFSETQ. This CDR3 is 14 amino acids long.

The chain carries TRBV25-1 and TRBJ2-5; 8 bases match TRBD1. This CDR3 has 14 residues. The germline gives CDR1 MGHDK, CDR2 SYGVNS. V was pared by 3 bases and J by 5 bases, with 5 bases of the junction left unmatched. As DNA, the CDR3 is TGTGCCAGCAGTGACAGGGGGCGAGGGGAGACCCAGTACTTC. This sequence encodes CASSDRGRGETQYF.

The chain combines TRBV19 with TRBJ1-2; the D gene is possibly TRBD1 (5 bases). CDR3 size: 15 residues. The germline V gene encodes CDR1 LNHDA and CDR2 SQIVND (reference sequence). V was clipped by 8 bases and J by 0 bases, with 16 bases between them. CDR3 protein: CASSPQGSPNYGYTF. The CDR3 DNA sequence: TGTGCCAGTTCTCCCCAGGGATCCCCTAACTATGGCTACACCTTC.

The V gene is TRBV2, the J gene TRBJ1-1, with D uncertain. The CDR3 has 14 amino acids. Deletions cut 0 bases from V and 0 bases from J, with 5 bases between. Germline CDR1 and CDR2: SNHLY and FYNNEI. CDR3 DNA: TGTGCCAGCAGTGAAGCGCGGATGAACACTGAAGCTTTCTTT. This codes for CASSEARMNTEAFF.

This clone was detected only once. The CDR3 coding sequence is TGTGCCAGCAGTTTATCGAGGACAGGGAGAGCTTTCTTT. This sequence encodes CASSLSRTGRAFF. This chain links TRBV27 with TRBJ1-1; 8 bases are shared with TRBD1. Germline V gives CDR1 MNHEY, CDR2 SMNVEV (reference sequence). The CDR3 is 13 residues long. The V gene end was trimmed by 0 bases and the J gene end by 10 bases; junction bases not matched to a gene: 4.